The TCR beta chain described here comes from a study of shared clonotypes between healthy human individuals (dated by TCRdb to 2020 to 2021). With regard to the full study: A couple of women and a few men aged 18 to 49 years were included in the cohort. Per donor, three plates each were used for CD4 naive and CD4 memory, two for CD8 naive, and one for CD8 memory. To estimate repertoire size and how much clonotype sharing occurs between individuals, the study deeply sequenced the blood TCR repertoires of roughly 5 healthy adults. Different laboratories and diverse techniques were used to prepare libraries and sequence TCR repertoires, to increase sequencing depth and limit assay-specific biases. Each donor's leukapheresis produced roughly between about 0.9 and 9.5 billion PBMCs. General findings and caveats noted by the study authors: Higher generation probabilities were observed for clonotypes shared by all four sorted-subset donors than for non-shared clonotypes. The genetic and exposure-history diversity represented was limited by the small number of donors. Sampling was limited to blood, and TCR repertoires in tissue likely differ from TCR repertoires in blood. Larger estimated clonotype richness was generally found for naive subsets than for memory subsets. Based on pairwise subsampling, the degree of clonotype sharing among donors was expected to be affected by sequencing depth. Incomplete sequencing was indicated by rarefaction of sorted-subset datasets, despite the large sequencing depth. When several donors were compared, the shared fraction of clonotypes was 5% to 6.5% for naive CD4, around 4% for naive CD8, more than 2% for memory CD4, and roughly 0.4% for memory CD8.

With regard to this clone: Its antigen is still unknown. No base-level quality is on record; no much larger clone is a single base apart.

Using the deep immunoSEQ assay, multiplex PCR amplified TCR CDR3 regions from genomic DNA. For each cell subset, the extracted genomic DNA was distributed evenly across all wells of several immunoSEQ 96-well plates, and each plate served as one replicate. Each replicate PCR for sorted subsets received about 180 ng genomic DNA, equal to tens of thousands of T cell genomes. Purified libraries were quantified with a Qubit 3.0 fluorometer, sized on a Bioanalyzer 2100, and re-quantified with the KAPA Library Quantification kit. Each immunoSEQ 96-well plate was sequenced on its own single-read 150-cycle Illumina NextSeq 550 flow cell. Concerning the study's data processing: Because the immunoSEQ output included only junctional sequences and no quality scores, the filtering could not be the same as the filtering used for full-length reads. To assign V/J genes and CDR3, sequences were annotated using PyIR, a Python wrapper for IgBLAST v1.9, with IMGT germline references. Reads were filtered out if the reads had weak V/J assignments (E-value above 1e-6), no CDR3, stop codons, out-of-frame junctions, or ambiguous translated residues. V3J clonotypes were defined as sequences sharing the same inferred V gene, J gene, and CDR3 amino acid sequence. Percentage overlap between repertoires was calculated by dividing the number of shared unique clonotypes by the size of the smaller repertoire. Three approaches were used to assess repertoire richness: RTK rarefaction, the Chao1 estimator, and Recon v2.1 estimates of unobserved clonotypes. For all TCRbeta clonotypes obtained by the gDNA method from four donors, generation probabilities were computed with OLGA. TCRdb provides this immuneACCESS table in a form limited to in-frame rearrangements. Some clones are lacking; in checked studies, under half of them reflect an unresolved V gene, and why the rest are absent is not known. The D gene and trimming were derived from the DNA, and the V and J assignments and clone size from that table. The table for this sample lists about 79,000 clones; roughly three fifths of them were counted only once. The leading ten clones occupy approximately 56% of the sample.

The donors were healthy, HIV-negative adults who had no recently reported acute infections or vaccinations. Every donor was a Caucasian adult residing in Nashville, Tennessee, USA. CD8 memory samples consisted of magnetically selected CD45RO+ cells combined with CCR7-negative CD45RA+ effector memory (TemRA) cells. After blood collection by leukapheresis, PBMCs were isolated using Ficoll-Histopaque density gradient centrifugation and then cryopreserved in the vapor phase of liquid nitrogen. Analytical flow cytometry was used to check the purity and quantity of each magnetically sorted T cell population. Genomic DNA was isolated from every sorted fraction and measured by UV absorbance on a Nanodrop 2000c. The sequence derives from a man aged 30 to 45 in good health. Material for sequencing was memory CD8+ T cells sorted from blood. The cell subset or site label for this specimen denotes: CD45RO+ cells pooled with CCR7-negative TemRA cells.

The CDR3 sequence is CASGPELGALPQPQHF. The DNA reads TGTGCCAGCGGCCCGGAACTGGGGGCGCTTCCCCAGCCCCAGCATTTT. The rearrangement combines TRBV6-6 with TRBJ1-5; the best D guess is TRBD1, with 6 bases matching. Cut back by 8 bases and 7 bases, the V and J ends lie 24 bases apart. From the cysteine through the phenylalanine, the CDR3 covers 16 amino acids. Kept here is only the CDR3 DNA, which spans 48 bases and is read in frame from base 1. As encoded in the germline V gene (reference sequence), CDR1 is MNHNY while CDR2 is SVGAGI.